The 17 T cell receptor beta chains below come from one sample, sequenced in a study of T-cell reconstitution after alpha-beta-depleted transplantation in children. Library preparation (for TCRbeta) was performed with unique molecular identifiers. Each CDR3 protein gets one entry after TCRdb re-called the PCR reads with MiXCR. This sample yields approximately 340,000 distinct CDR3 sequences, of which about 9.3% are seen a single time; 2% to 3% belongs to the top ten. The specimen comprised PBMCs from the stem cell graft donor, sampled from the stem cell graft. The receptors were sampled from a human donor who donated a stem cell graft to a child with acute lymphoblastic leukemia.

The rearrangement joins TRBV5-1 to TRBJ2-3; weak D call: TRBD1 (6 bases). This CDR3 has 16 amino acids. Germline V gives CDR1 SGHRS, CDR2 YFSETQ. The germline V and J ends were trimmed by 4 bases and 1 base, with 16 bases remaining between them. CDR3 residues: CASSDTGSKGTDTQYF. CDR3 bases: TGCGCCAGCAGCGACACAGGGAGTAAGGGCACAGATACGCAGTATTTT.

This clonotype was detected a few times. This chain uses TRBV12-3 or TRBV12-4 with TRBJ2-5, with D tentatively TRBD2 (6 bases). The CDR3 is made up of 14 amino acids. Trimming removed 7 bases at V and 2 bases at J, with 14 bases between. CDR3 DNA: TGTGCCAGCACCCTAGGGGACTCACAAGAGACCCAGTACTTC. This sequence encodes CASTLGDSQETQYF.

A few counts support this clonotype. The chain recombines TRBV7-6 with TRBJ2-7; 14 positions match TRBD2. The CDR3 totals 17 residues. Trimming removed 5 bases from V and 1 base from J; junction bases left unmatched: 7. Germline V CDR1 and CDR2: SGHVS, FNYEAQ. The CDR3 reads CASSPGTSGSSSYEQYF. CDR3 nucleotide sequence: TGTGCCAGCAGCCCGGGGACTAGCGGGAGCTCGTCCTACGAGCAGTACTTC.

This chain joins TRBV6-1 and TRBJ2-3; D remains ambiguous. Germline V gene data show CDR1 as MNHNS and CDR2 as SASEGT. The CDR3 spans 15 residues. Trimming took 6 bases from V and 6 from J, leaving 19 bases between them. The CDR3 nucleotides are TGTGCCAGCAGACCGGGTCTAGATACCGTTGATACGCAGTATTTT. It codes for CASRPGLDTVDTQYF.

In this sample, this clonotype turned up a few times. DNA of the CDR3: TGCAGTGCTCTCGGGGGAACCTACGAGCAGTACTTC. This sequence encodes CSALGGTYEQYF. The chain joins TRBV20-1 to TRBJ2-7, with D possibly TRBD2 on 6 matching bases. Trimming removed 5 bases from V and 2 bases from J, with 10 bases in between. Germline CDR1 is DFQATT and CDR2 is SNEGSKA (reference sequence). The CDR3 is made up of 12 amino acids.

In its sample, this clonotype was seen a few times. V gene TRBV7-8 combines with J gene TRBJ2-1; 16 bases align to TRBD2. V trimming: 3 bases; J trimming: 0 bases; junction bases outside the gene matches: 8. This CDR3 has 20 residues. The germline gives CDR1 SGHVS, CDR2 FQNEAQ. CDR3 region: CASSFHSGTSGRASYNEQFF. DNA for the CDR3: TGTGCCAGCAGCTTTCATTCCGGGACTAGCGGGAGGGCCTCCTACAATGAGCAGTTCTTC.

The chain employs TRBV4-2 and TRBJ2-3, with D hard to call. Per the germline V gene, CDR1 is LGHNA and CDR2 is YNFKEQ. Trimming shortened V by 0 bases and J by 0 bases, and 10 bases separated the two germline ends. The CDR3 has 16 residues. This chain's CDR3 is CASSQESPTSTDTQYF. The CDR3 DNA reads TGTGCCAGCAGCCAAGAAAGTCCGACTAGCACAGATACGCAGTATTTT.

This clonotype has ten or more counts. The chain combines TRBV9 with TRBJ2-1; 7 bases fit TRBD2. The trim removed 3 bases at V and 0 bases at J, leaving 3 bases unmatched. The CDR3 has 15 amino acids. Looked up from germline, CDR1 is SGDLS and CDR2 is YYNGEE. For the CDR3, the DNA is TGTGCCAGCAGCGGGCGGGAGAGCTCCTACAATGAGCAGTTCTTC. Translated: CASSGRESSYNEQFF.

The rearrangement links TRBV25-1 to TRBJ2-1, with D possibly being TRBD2 (6 bases). CDR3 size: 13 residues. The germline V and J ends were trimmed by 6 bases and 3 bases, with 9 bases remaining between them. Germline V gene lookup returns CDR1 MGHDK and CDR2 SYGVNS. CDR3 nucleotide sequence: TGTGCCAGCAGGATAGCGGTCTACAATGAGCAGTTCTTC. Amino acid sequence: CASRIAVYNEQFF.

This clonotype was counted ten times or more. The CDR3 region has the DNA TGCAGTGCCCAGGGGGCCGCGTCCGAGCAGTACTTC. It encodes CSAQGAASEQYF. The J gene is TRBJ2-7, the V gene TRBV20-1; TRBD1 agrees at 8 bases. The J segment lost 6 bases and the V segment lost 6 bases, leaving 7 bases of the junction unmatched. The CDR3 runs to 12 residues. Germline CDR1 and CDR2: DFQATT and SNEGSKA (reference sequence).

This clonotype came up many times. V gene TRBV28 combines with J gene TRBJ2-7, with D possibly being TRBD1 or TRBD2 (5 bases each). CDR1 is MDHEN, CDR2 SYDVKM, per germline. Trimming cost V 6 bases and J 2 bases, with 20 bases left between them. The length of the CDR3 is 16 residues. DNA of the CDR3: TGTGCCAGCAGGACGACGTGGGACGGCCAGACCTACGAGCAGTACTTC. The encoded protein is CASRTTWDGQTYEQYF.

In this sample, this clonotype turned up many times. The chain is built from TRBV20-1 and TRBJ2-1; perhaps TRBD2 as D (5 bases). In germline, CDR1 is DFQATT, CDR2 SNEGSKA (reference sequence). Trimming took 2 bases from V and 1 from J, leaving 18 bases between them. The CDR3 totals 17 residues. The CDR3 DNA follows: TGCAGTGCTAGACTTAAACGTCGGGGTCCATCCTACAATGAGCAGTTCTTC. This encodes CSARLKRRGPSYNEQFF.

The rearrangement uses TRBV10-3 and TRBJ2-1; 11 bases align to TRBD2. Germline values: CDR1 ENHRY, CDR2 SYGVKD. The CDR3 length is 18 residues. The V gene end was trimmed by 1 base and the J gene end by 5 bases; junction bases not matched to a gene: 10. The CDR3 reads CAISEYLPTSGVDNEQFF. CDR3 DNA: TGTGCCATCAGTGAGTACCTGCCGACTAGCGGGGTGGACAATGAGCAGTTCTTC.

At least ten counts were recorded for this clonotype. The chain recombines TRBV18 with TRBJ2-5, with D possibly matching TRBD2 (6 bases). Germline loops: CDR1 KGHSH, CDR2 LQKENI. With 2 bases removed from V and 3 bases from J, the gap between germline ends came to 7 bases. CDR3 length: 13 amino acids. The CDR3 protein is CASSPWEEETQYF. The DNA of the CDR3 is TGTGCCAGCTCACCATGGGAGGAAGAGACCCAGTACTTC.

This sequence joins TRBV10-3 and TRBJ2-5; D perhaps matches TRBD1 (6 bases). Trimming stripped 4 bases from V and 7 bases from J, with 22 bases between. Germline assignment: CDR1 ENHRY and CDR2 SYGVKD. The CDR3 has 16 residues. Here the CDR3 DNA reads TGTGCCATCAGTGCAGGGGCTCAGCCACCCCAGGGGACCCAGTACTTC. Translated, it gives CAISAGAQPPQGTQYF.

This clonotype appeared a few times. This chain uses TRBV10-3 with TRBJ1-1, with 9 bases lining up with TRBD1. In germline, CDR1 is ENHRY, CDR2 SYGVKD. The CDR3 is 14 residues long. The trim removed 10 bases at V and 1 base at J, leaving 7 bases unmatched. In DNA, the CDR3 is TGTGCCACCGGGTTGGGACAGGGGAACACTGAAGCTTTCTTT. It translates to CATGLGQGNTEAFF.

V gene TRBV7-9 combines with J gene TRBJ2-5, with 12 positions matching TRBD1. The CDR3 is 15 residues long. The germline CDR1 and CDR2 sequences are SEHNR and FQNEAQ (reference sequence). Unmatched junction bases numbered 7, after V lost 6 bases and J lost 5 bases. CDR3 sequence: CASSSGTGGRETQYF. DNA of the CDR3: TGTGCCAGCAGTTCCGGGACAGGGGGCCGGGAGACCCAGTACTTC. Looking up the rest from reference TRBV7-9 and TRBJ2-5 gives the full variable domain: DTGVSQNPRHKITKRGQNVTFRCDPISEHNRLYWYRQTLGQGPEFLTYFQNEAQLEKSRLLSDRFSAERPKGSFSTLEIQRTEQGDSAMYLCASSSGTGGRETQYFGPGTRLLVL.